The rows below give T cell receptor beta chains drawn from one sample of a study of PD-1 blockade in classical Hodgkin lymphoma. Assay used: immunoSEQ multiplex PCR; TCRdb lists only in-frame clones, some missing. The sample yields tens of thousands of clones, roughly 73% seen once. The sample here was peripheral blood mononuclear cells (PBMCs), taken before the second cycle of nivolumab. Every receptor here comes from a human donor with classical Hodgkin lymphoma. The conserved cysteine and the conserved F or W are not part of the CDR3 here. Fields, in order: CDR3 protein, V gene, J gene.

CDR3 protein: AISEDTVGQNTEAF
V gene: TRBV10-3
J gene: TRBJ1-1

CDR3 protein: TSGLTNTGELF
V gene: TRBV6-1
J gene: TRBJ2-2

CDR3 protein: ASRPLIAHQPQH
V gene: TRBV28
J gene: TRBJ1-5

CDR3 protein: ASSLRPSGSTDTQY
V gene: TRBV7-3
J gene: TRBJ2-3

CDR3 protein: ASSPKSSYNEQF
V gene: TRBV7-2
J gene: TRBJ2-1

CDR3 protein: SGTRGDVANNEQF
V gene: TRBV29-1
J gene: TRBJ2-1

CDR3 protein: ASNHDSNNEQF
V gene: TRBV21-1
J gene: TRBJ2-1

CDR3 protein: ATTRRGRDDIADYGYT
V gene: TRBV19
J gene: TRBJ1-2

CDR3 protein: AWSWDSNQPQH
V gene: TRBV30
J gene: TRBJ1-5

CDR3 protein: ASSSQGRAYEQY
V gene: TRBV27
J gene: TRBJ2-7

CDR3 protein: ASSIKWADNQPQH
V gene: TRBV19
J gene: TRBJ1-5

CDR3 protein: ASISDTLNNEKLF
V gene: TRBV2
J gene: TRBJ1-4

CDR3 protein: ASSPKQGMTEAF
V gene: TRBV7-3
J gene: TRBJ1-1

CDR3 protein: ASSPTGSEAF
V gene: TRBV27
J gene: TRBJ1-1

CDR3 protein: SVEVQGRTEAF
V gene: TRBV29-1
J gene: TRBJ1-1

CDR3 protein: ATSREIIGYGYT
V gene: TRBV15
J gene: TRBJ1-2

CDR3 protein: ASSPLGGNGYT
V gene: TRBV7-3
J gene: TRBJ1-2

CDR3 protein: ASSLLGQGAGEQY
V gene: TRBV5-8
J gene: TRBJ2-7

CDR3 protein: ASGLVQGGNTGELF
V gene: TRBV12-5
J gene: TRBJ2-2

CDR3 protein: ARSSQRRGFYGYT
V gene: TRBV5-3
J gene: TRBJ1-2

CDR3 protein: ASSPGTVGAYGYT
V gene: TRBV5-1
J gene: TRBJ1-2

CDR3 protein: ASSPTGASNQPQH
V gene: TRBV7-9
J gene: TRBJ1-5

CDR3 protein: AIRSGSSYNEQF
V gene: TRBV10-3
J gene: TRBJ2-1

CDR3 protein: AWGLMYQETQY
V gene: TRBV30
J gene: TRBJ2-5

CDR3 protein: ASSEQVNQPQH
V gene: TRBV2
J gene: TRBJ1-5

CDR3 protein: ASSLRGSHYEQY
V gene: TRBV7-8
J gene: TRBJ2-7

CDR3 protein: ASSLTGGGTYGYT
V gene: TRBV27
J gene: TRBJ1-2

CDR3 protein: AWEADRGNSEQY
V gene: TRBV30
J gene: TRBJ2-7

CDR3 protein: AISETQGRPNDEQF
V gene: TRBV10-3
J gene: TRBJ2-1

CDR3 protein: AISSRGSGANVLT
V gene: TRBV10-3
J gene: TRBJ2-6

CDR3 protein: ASSPTSGETQY
V gene: TRBV18
J gene: TRBJ2-5

CDR3 protein: ASSYSRTTYEQY
V gene: TRBV6-5
J gene: TRBJ2-7

CDR3 protein: ASSLGAGHREQF
V gene: TRBV13
J gene: TRBJ2-1